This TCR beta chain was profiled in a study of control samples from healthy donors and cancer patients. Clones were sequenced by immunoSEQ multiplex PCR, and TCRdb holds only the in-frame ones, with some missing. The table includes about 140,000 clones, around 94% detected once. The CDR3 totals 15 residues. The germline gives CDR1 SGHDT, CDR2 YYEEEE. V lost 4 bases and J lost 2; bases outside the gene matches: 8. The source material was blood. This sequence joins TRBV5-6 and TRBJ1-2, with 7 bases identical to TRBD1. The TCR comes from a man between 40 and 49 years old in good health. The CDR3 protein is CASSETGILNYGYTF. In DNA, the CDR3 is TGTGCCAGCAGCGAGACAGGGATCCTCAACTATGGCTACACCTTC.